These 27 T cell receptor beta chains were sequenced from one sample in a study of radiotherapy plus CTLA-4 blockade in lung cancer. Measured with immunoSEQ multiplex PCR; TCRdb has only the in-frame clones, and not every one. The sample carries 80,000 to 95,000 clones, about four fifths recorded once. The sequenced sample was peripheral blood, obtained from a patient treated with radiotherapy plus ipilimumab. These TCRs come from a human donor with non-small cell lung cancer that progressed on radiotherapy plus ipilimumab.

V is TRBV20-1 and J is TRBJ2-7; D not certain. The V end was cut by 6 bases, the J end by 4 bases, with 10 bases between. This CDR3 region has 11 residues. Germline V CDR1 and CDR2: DFQATT, SNEGSKA (reference sequence). The CDR3 is CSAPGRYEQYF. The CDR3 DNA reads TGCAGTGCACCCGGACGGTACGAGCAGTACTTC.

This clone is a singleton in its sample. This sequence joins TRBV19 and TRBJ2-1; a weak D match, TRBD1 (5 bases). This CDR3 is built from 15 residues. The germline V gene has CDR1 LNHDA and CDR2 SQIVND (reference sequence). Trimming cost V 7 bases and J 6 bases, with 19 bases left between them. The CDR3 DNA reads TGTGCCAGTATGGATCAGGGAAGGGTGGGCAATGAGCAGTTCTTC. Its protein product is CASMDQGRVGNEQFF. Variable domain in full (rest from reference TRBV19 and TRBJ2-1): DGGITQSPKYLFRKEGQNVTLSCEQNLNHDAMYWYRQDPGQGLRLIYYSQIVNDFQKGDIAEGYSVSREKKESFPLTVTSAQKNPTAFYLCASMDQGRVGNEQFFGPGTRLTVL.

This clone was recorded a few times. The CDR3 sequence: CASSAINTEAFF. The CDR3 DNA reads as TGTGCCAGCAGTGCCATCAACACTGAAGCTTTCTTT. The V and J genes are TRBV6-5 and TRBJ1-1; no reliable D call. The V gene's germline CDR1 is MNHEY and CDR2 SVGAGI. Trimming removed 5 bases at V and 2 bases at J, with 6 bases between. The CDR3 length is 12 residues.

This clone was seen just once. The CDR3 nucleotides read TGTGCCTGGAGTGCCCTGTACGGGACATCGAACACTGAAGCTTTCTTT. It specifies CAWSALYGTSNTEAFF. This chain connects TRBV30 to TRBJ1-1; D may be TRBD1 (6 bases). This CDR3 spans 16 amino acids. V lost 1 base and J 1 base, leaving 16 bases between the germline ends. The V gene's germline CDR1 is GTSNPN and CDR2 SVGIG (reference sequence).

The genes are TRBV6-4 and TRBJ2-1; TRBD1 is a possible D gene (6 bases). CDR1 is MRHNA and CDR2 is SNTAGT in the germline V gene. CDR3 length: 15 amino acids. V was clipped by 6 bases and J by 9 bases, with 21 bases between them. CDR3 sequence: CASSPGESLRSEQFF. In DNA form, the CDR3 reads TGTGCCAGCAGCCCAGGGGAGTCTCTTAGGAGTGAGCAGTTCTTC.

The chain is built from TRBV28 and TRBJ1-2, with 10 bases fitting TRBD1. CDR1 is MDHEN and CDR2 is SYDVKM in the germline V gene. The CDR3 runs 18 residues. V dropped 5 bases and J dropped 1; count of bases not matched to a gene: 13. The CDR3 DNA reads TGTGCCAGCAGTGACACGGGACAGGGGCTACCTTATAACTATGGCTACACCTTC. Encoded protein: CASSDTGQGLPYNYGYTF.

The CDR3 is CASSVDGGRLHSYNEQFF. The CDR3 nucleotides are TGTGCCAGCAGCGTAGACGGCGGGAGGCTCCACTCCTACAATGAGCAGTTCTTC. This chain uses TRBV9 with TRBJ2-1, with TRBD2 matching 8 bases. After removal of 0 bases from V and 0 bases from J, the junction contained 8 bases not matched to a gene. The CDR3 runs to 18 residues. The V gene's germline CDR1 is SGDLS and CDR2 YYNGEE.

The V gene is TRBV10-2, the J gene TRBJ2-5; D is possibly TRBD2 (6 bases). Germline V lookup: CDR1 WSHSY, CDR2 SAAADI. Trimming took off 2 bases at V and 5 bases at J, with 12 bases between the two ends. This CDR3 contains 14 residues. CDR3 residues: CASSEPGRDETQYF. CDR3 nucleotides: TGCGCCAGCAGTGAGCCAGGGCGGGACGAGACCCAGTACTTC.

V usage is TRBV4-1 and J usage is TRBJ1-1; D unresolved. This CDR3 comprises 15 residues. Germline V gene sequence: CDR1 MGHRA, CDR2 YSYEKL. The germline V and J ends were trimmed by 1 base and 4 bases, with 13 bases remaining between them. The CDR3 loop is CASSQVTLGSTEAFF. The CDR3 DNA follows: TGCGCCAGCAGCCAAGTGACTTTGGGGTCCACTGAAGCTTTCTTT.

This clone appeared once. Compared with germline, one end of the junction differs, possibly owing to a read error. This rearrangement joins TRBV7-7 to TRBJ2-2; D may match TRBD1 or TRBD2 (5 bases each). The germline V gene has CDR1 SSHAT and CDR2 FNYEAQ (reference sequence). The CDR3 has 15 residues. Here the CDR3 DNA reads TGTGCTAGCAGCCGGGACGGACTGAACACCGGGGAGCTGTTTTTT. Encoded protein: CASSRDGLNTGELFF.

The chain uses TRBV30 and TRBJ1-2; a possible D gene is TRBD1 (6 bases). V lost 0 bases to trimming and J lost 7 bases, with 12 bases between them. From germline, CDR1 is GTSNPN and CDR2 SVGIG (reference sequence). The CDR3 extends over 13 amino acids. CDR3 loop: CAWSVRGAGGYTF. CDR3 nucleotide sequence: TGTGCCTGGAGTGTACGGGGGGCTGGTGGCTACACCTTC.

This chain joins TRBV5-1 and TRBJ2-1; 14 bases map to TRBD2. Germline V CDR1 and CDR2: SGHRS, YFSETQ. The V and J ends lost 4 bases and 0 bases, in that order; junction bases with no gene match: 0. The CDR3 extends over 16 amino acids. CDR3 sequence reads: CASSGTSGSSYNEQFF. The CDR3 coding sequence is TGCGCCAGCAGCGGGACTAGCGGGAGCTCCTACAATGAGCAGTTCTTC.

V gene TRBV12-2 combines with J gene TRBJ2-7; TRBD2 is the table's D call and was not checked against the DNA. TRBV12-2 is tagged as a pseudogene. The CDR3 runs to 9 residues. CDR3 in amino acids: CASRLASLF. DNA for the CDR3: TGTGCAAGTCGCTTAGCGTCCCTCTTC.

This sequence joins TRBV29-1 and TRBJ1-1; D perhaps matches TRBD1 (5 bases). Germline V lookup: CDR1 SQVTM, CDR2 ANQGSEA. V dropped 4 bases and J dropped 5 bases, with 14 bases sitting between them. The CDR3 spans 13 residues. Here the CDR3 DNA reads TGCAGCGTTGGAACCACAGGTTGGACTGAAGCTTTCTTT. Residues: CSVGTTGWTEAFF.

Only one count was recorded for this clone. The rearrangement joins TRBV5-4 to TRBJ2-2; tentative D call: TRBD2 (5 bases). V dropped 7 bases and J dropped 2 bases, with 12 bases sitting between them. CDR3 length: 14 amino acids. Germline V CDR1 and CDR2: SGHNT, YYREEE (reference sequence). As DNA, the CDR3 is TGTGCCAGCTCTAGCCGCGCTAACACCGGGGAGCTGTTTTTT. Its protein is CASSSRANTGELFF.

V and J are TRBV19 and TRBJ2-3; D not resolved. Germline V gene sequence: CDR1 LNHDA, CDR2 SQIVND (reference sequence). The V end lost 5 bases, the J end lost 2 bases, and 5 bases lay between the germline ends. This CDR3 is built from 12 residues. In DNA form, the CDR3 reads TGTGCCAGTAGTTGGTCCACAGATACGCAGTATTTT. This sequence encodes CASSWSTDTQYF.

This chain links TRBV6-6 with TRBJ2-7, with 7 bases lining up with TRBD1. Germline trimming cut 2 bases from V and 2 bases from J; bases unmatched to any gene: 6. The germline gives CDR1 MNHNY, CDR2 SVGAGI (reference sequence). This CDR3 has 15 amino acids. The CDR3 spells CASSYRTGQPYEQYF. The CDR3 nucleotides read TGTGCCAGCAGTTACAGGACAGGACAGCCCTACGAGCAGTACTTC.

This chain joins TRBV29-1 and TRBJ2-1; TRBD2 is a possible D gene (7 bases). This CDR3 is 14 amino acids long. Per the germline V gene, CDR1 is SQVTM and CDR2 is ANQGSEA. Trimming left V 5 bases short and J 3 bases short, with 14 bases between. This CDR3 reads CSVSRGANYNEQFF. CDR3 bases: TGCAGCGTTAGTCGGGGGGCGAACTACAATGAGCAGTTCTTC.

The chain has TRBV27 and TRBJ1-2; possibly TRBD1 for D (5 bases). The CDR3 has 16 amino acids. With 3 bases removed from V and 6 bases from J, the gap between germline ends came to 20 bases. The V gene's germline CDR1 is MNHEY and CDR2 SMNVEV (reference sequence). CDR3 bases: TGTGCCAGCAGTTTCCCACACAATGGGCAGGGCAATGGCTACACCTTC. Its protein product is CASSFPHNGQGNGYTF.

This chain connects TRBV6-1 to TRBJ2-1; maybe TRBD2 (6 bases). This CDR3 region has 16 residues. Germline loops: CDR1 MNHNS, CDR2 SASEGT. V was trimmed by 1 base and J by 9 bases, leaving 19 bases between them. The CDR3 is CASSEDGWGGPREQFF. The CDR3 DNA reads as TGTGCCAGCAGTGAAGACGGGTGGGGAGGTCCTCGTGAGCAGTTCTTC.

The chain is built from TRBV5-1 and TRBJ2-1, with D tentatively TRBD2 (6 bases). The CDR3 is made up of 12 amino acids. Trimming left V 2 bases short and J 9 bases short, with 9 bases between. Germline CDR1 is SGHRS and CDR2 is YFSETQ. The CDR3 sequence is CASSLGGLEQFF. The CDR3 DNA is TGCGCCAGCAGCTTAGGAGGGCTTGAGCAGTTCTTC.

The chain's CDR3 is CASSLGWTSVADTQYF. CDR3 coding DNA: TGTGCCAGCAGCTTAGGATGGACTAGCGTGGCAGATACGCAGTATTTT. The chain couples TRBV7-3 to TRBJ2-3; 9 bases are shared with TRBD2. V dropped 2 bases and J dropped 4; count of bases not matched to a gene: 7. Germline loops: CDR1 SGHTA, CDR2 FQGTGA. This CDR3 spans 16 amino acids. The whole variable domain, filled in from reference TRBV7-3 and TRBJ2-3, reads GAGVSQTPSNKVTEKGKYVELRCDPISGHTALYWYRQSLGQGPEFLIYFQGTGAADDSGLPNDRFFAVRPEGSVSTLKIQRTERGDSAVYLCASSLGWTSVADTQYFGPGTRLTVL.

The rearrangement joins TRBV5-1 to TRBJ2-3; the match to TRBD2 covers 7 bases. With 4 bases clipped from V and 9 bases from J, the junction kept 8 bases outside the gene matches. The germline gives CDR1 SGHRS, CDR2 YFSETQ. The CDR3 is made up of 13 amino acids. CDR3 loop: CASSLTLGGTQYF. The CDR3 nucleotides read TGCGCCAGCAGCCTCACTCTCGGGGGGACGCAGTATTTT.

CDR3 region: CASSLGGLAIEQYF. As DNA, the CDR3 is TGTGCCAGCAGCTTAGGGGGACTAGCGATCGAGCAGTACTTC. This rearrangement joins TRBV7-2 to TRBJ2-7; TRBD2 matches 10 bases. This CDR3 has 14 residues. Germline-derived CDR1 and CDR2 are SGHTA and FQGNSA. V lost 1 base to trimming and J lost 6 bases; unmatched junction nucleotides: 3.

This chain connects TRBV2 to TRBJ1-5; D ambiguous. The V and J ends lost 4 bases and 6 bases respectively, with 22 bases between them. The CDR3 covers 17 residues. CDR1 is SNHLY and CDR2 is FYNNEI in the germline V gene. The CDR3 loop reads CASSASSSAATGQPQHF. CDR3 nucleotide sequence: TGTGCCAGCAGTGCCTCATCGTCGGCAGCCACGGGTCAGCCCCAGCATTTT.

The chain recombines TRBV28 with TRBJ2-7, with TRBD1 matching over 11 bases. Germline loops: CDR1 MDHEN, CDR2 SYDVKM. The CDR3 consists of 14 residues. Trimming took 4 bases from V and 4 from J; bases not matched to a gene: 3. CDR3 protein: CASSSGTGGYEQYF. In DNA form, the CDR3 reads TGTGCCAGCAGTTCCGGGACAGGGGGTTACGAGCAGTACTTC.

V usage is TRBV19 and J usage is TRBJ2-7, with 10 bases lining up with TRBD2. Germline V gene sequence: CDR1 LNHDA, CDR2 SQIVND (reference sequence). J was trimmed by 6 bases and V by 5 bases; bases with no gene match: 4. The CDR3 contains 13 residues. CDR3 loop: CASSPGLAIEQYF. CDR3 coding DNA: TGTGCCAGTAGTCCGGGACTAGCGATCGAGCAGTACTTC.